A single TCR beta chain is shown here with its context. This record belongs to a study of blood T cell repertoires in COVID-19. Study overall: Specimens from acute and convalescent COVID-19 originated in the United States, Italy and Spain. In each case, the material was cDNA or gDNA derived from T cells, B-cell-depleted T cells, or PBMCs.

In the original workflow: Counts of nucleated cells, estimated from reference gene primer amplification, were obtained. Method: immunoSEQ multiplex PCR; TCRdb's copy keeps in-frame clones and lacks some. The DNA gave D and trimming, while V, J and clone size come from that table. The sample carries 90,000 to 120,000 clones, about 85% recorded once. The sample taken for sequencing was peripheral blood. The TCR comes from a woman aged 65 to 85 with acute or convalescent COVID-19.

The CDR3 loop is CASRDRVNEQYF. The CDR3 nucleotides are TGTGCCAGCCGGGACAGGGTGAACGAGCAGTACTTC. The gene calls are TRBV28 and TRBJ2-7; 9 nucleotides line up with TRBD1. V dropped 8 bases and J dropped 5; count of bases not matched to a gene: 4. CDR1 is MDHEN and CDR2 is SYDVKM in the germline V gene. The CDR3 runs to 12 residues.